Reported below is one T cell receptor beta chain. These data come from a study of monozygotic twins with inflammatory bowel disease. TCRdb processed the 5' RACE reads again and assigns one entry to each CDR3 protein, with no DNA. This sample's clone table lists about 420,000 distinct CDR3 sequences. The CDR3 has 15 amino acids. J is TRBJ2-3 and V is TRBV12-3 or TRBV12-4; TCRdb gives TRBD1 as the D gene, but with no DNA this cannot be confirmed. The sample was blood. The receptor comes from a human donor with ulcerative colitis or Crohn's disease, or a healthy co-twin of an affected twin (not recorded which). The CDR3 sequence is CASSLKGTSGDTQYF.